This TCR beta chain was found in a study of beta chain features in type 1 diabetes. This CDR3 is 14 amino acids long. V lost 0 bases, J lost 2 bases, and 11 bases lay in between. Germline assignment: CDR1 GTSNPN and CDR2 SVGIG (reference sequence). Regarding the study as a whole: The study found moderately but significantly shorter TCRB CDR3s in all four CD4+ subsets of Type 1 diabetes patients.

With respect to this clone: What it recognizes is unknown.

The authors reverse transcribed all of the isolated RNA, so sequencing captured expressed TCRB transcripts. Clones were read by immunoSEQ multiplex PCR, and TCRdb kept only the in-frame ones, dropping some. The sample holds 60,000 to 75,000 clones, roughly half seen once. V and J are TRBV30 and TRBJ2-7, with unresolved D. The TCR sequence derives from a man aged 25 to 45 with type 1 diabetes. Input material: central memory CD4+ T cells from blood. The CDR3 bases are TGTGCCTGGAGTGTAGCAACCTTAACCTACGAGCAGTACTTC. Its protein product is CAWSVATLTYEQYF.